This T cell receptor beta chain is drawn from a study of regulatory T cells in long-lasting Graves disease. Findings and caveats of the study: Peripheral blood was the sole material, not thyroid tissue.

The time point denotes: persistent/refractory GD, antithyroid drugs over 5 years with positive TRAb. Construction of the TCR library relied on RNA isolated from PBMCs. The germline CDR1 and CDR2 sequences are LNHDA and SQIVND (reference sequence). This CDR3 comprises 11 residues. V gave up 6 bases and J gave up 6 bases, with 9 bases separating them. Arm-PCR of CDR3 regions and iRepertoire HTBI primers were the basis on which TCR beta libraries were built. Via MiXCR, TCRdb re-called the multiplex PCR reads, giving one row per CDR3 protein. The data hold about 470,000 distinct CDR3 sequences, with less than 25% observed a single time. This clonotype was found a few times. No antigen is known for it.

The rearrangement links TRBV19 to TRBJ2-7, with D uncertain. The sample here was peripheral blood mononuclear cells (PBMCs), taken when the disease was refractory, from a patient treated with antithyroid drugs. The source is a female donor with Graves disease. In DNA form, the CDR3 reads TGTGCCAGTAGGACGAATCTCGAGCAGTACTTC. Its protein product is CASRTNLEQYF.